This T cell receptor beta chain originates from a study of graft-versus-host responses after intestinal transplantation. Study details: Among the recipients, transplants were multivisceral, liver-intestinal, or isolated intestinal. Tacrolimus and steroids were given for two to three years to all recipients after anti-thymocyte globulin induction. Overall study results and limits: Declining HvG levels early post-transplant were linked to peak circulating GvH clone levels.

Some clones are missing from TCRdb's copy, which holds only in-frame ones; the method was immunoSEQ multiplex PCR. This table has around 23,000 clones, around 94% appearing once. Of note for this clone: Its antigen is currently unknown.

CDR3 size: 13 residues. Germline V CDR1 and CDR2: MNHEY, SVGAGI. V was clipped by 3 bases and J by 2 bases, with 7 bases between them. The source material was PBMCs, sampled roughly 30 days after intestinal transplant. The gene calls are TRBV6-5 and TRBJ1-2; D unresolved. This receptor was taken from a human patient who received an intestinal transplant, so some T cells may come from the graft donor. CDR3 in DNA: TGTGCCAGCAGTTATGGAGGGAACTATGGCTACACCTTC. Its protein is CASSYGGNYGYTF.